The 28 T cell receptor beta chains below come from one sample, sequenced in a study of T cell responses to AZD1222 COVID-19 vaccine. Method: immunoSEQ multiplex PCR; TCRdb's copy keeps in-frame clones and lacks some. This table holds tens of thousands of clones, around nine tenths found once. This sample comprised peripheral blood, obtained on day 0 of MenACWY control vaccination. These receptors were taken from an adult in good health.

The chain links TRBV29-1 to TRBJ2-1; 8 bases match TRBD1. J gave up 9 bases and V 7 bases, and 8 bases lay outside the gene matches. Germline CDR1 is SQVTM and CDR2 is ANQGSEA. This CDR3 has 12 amino acids. CDR3 bases: TGCAGCGCCAGGACAGGGCCCGCTGAGCAGTTCTTC. Its protein product is CSARTGPAEQFF.

The chain combines TRBV4-3 with TRBJ2-1, with 7 bases matching TRBD2. In germline, CDR1 is LGHNA, CDR2 YSLEER. CDR3 size: 15 residues. V was clipped by 5 bases and J by 1 base; unmatched bases: 5. The CDR3 reads CASSSSGSSYNEQFF. Written as DNA, the CDR3 is TGCGCCAGCAGCAGTAGCGGGTCTTCCTACAATGAGCAGTTCTTC.

The chain carries TRBV27 and TRBJ1-2; a possible D gene is TRBD1 (5 bases). Germline assignment: CDR1 MNHEY and CDR2 SMNVEV (reference sequence). This CDR3 region has 12 residues. Trimming cost V 5 bases and J 8 bases, with 12 bases left between them. CDR3 protein: CASSAGPGGYTF. The DNA for the CDR3 is TGTGCCAGCAGTGCGGGACCAGGAGGCTACACCTTC.

The genes are TRBV30 and TRBJ1-1; 11 bases map to TRBD1. In germline, CDR1 is GTSNPN, CDR2 SVGIG (reference sequence). The CDR3 is made up of 15 amino acids. J gave up 4 bases and V 6 bases, and 10 bases lay outside the gene matches. Here the CDR3 DNA reads TGTGCCTGCAAAAGGATAGGGACAGGGGGCACTGAAGCTTTCTTT. It translates to CACKRIGTGGTEAFF.

The chain recombines TRBV14 with TRBJ1-1; no firm D call. Trimming took 4 bases from V and 7 from J, leaving 10 bases between them. Germline V gene sequence: CDR1 SGHDN, CDR2 FVKESK. The CDR3 is made up of 12 amino acids. CDR3 in DNA: TGTGCCAGCAGCCCCCGGCTGGGTGAAGCTTTCTTT. Encoded protein: CASSPRLGEAFF.

This chain uses TRBV7-8 with TRBJ2-5; D may be TRBD2 (5 bases). The CDR3 contains 15 residues. V dropped 5 bases and J dropped 2 bases, with 15 bases sitting between them. CDR1 SGHVS and CDR2 FQNEAQ come from the germline V gene. CDR3 DNA: TGTGCCAGCAGCCCACGGGGAAACCTGCAAGAGACCCAGTACTTC. It codes for CASSPRGNLQETQYF. The variable domain in full, completed from reference TRBV7-8 and TRBJ2-5, reads GAGVSQSPRYKVAKRGQDVALRCDPISGHVSLFWYQQALGQGPEFLTYFQNEAQLDKSGLPSDRFFAERPEGSVSTLKIQRTQQEDSAVYLCASSPRGNLQETQYFGPGTRLLVL.

CDR3 nucleotide sequence: TGTGCCAGCTCACCGGACGCCACAGATACGCAGTATTTT. It translates to CASSPDATDTQYF. The chain carries TRBV18 and TRBJ2-3; D remains ambiguous. The CDR3 covers 13 residues. Germline V gene data show CDR1 as KGHSH and CDR2 as LQKENI. Between the trimmed V and J ends, which lost 3 bases and 2 bases, there was a span of 6 bases.

The CDR3 loop reads CASSSREGHTEAFF. For the CDR3, the DNA is TGTGCCAGTAGTTCGCGGGAGGGGCACACTGAAGCTTTCTTT. The chain employs TRBV19 and TRBJ1-1; the D gene is possibly TRBD1 (5 bases). The ends were cut back, 5 bases at V and 3 bases at J, with 13 bases in the middle. The CDR3 spans 14 residues. Per the germline V gene, CDR1 is LNHDA and CDR2 is SQIVND (reference sequence).

The chain employs TRBV19 and TRBJ2-1; possible D gene TRBD2, 5 bases. This CDR3 contains 16 residues. V lost 7 bases and J 2 bases, leaving 18 bases between the germline ends. Germline V gene lookup returns CDR1 LNHDA and CDR2 SQIVND (reference sequence). CDR3 DNA: TGTGCCAGTAAATTAGGTGGGAGTTTCACCTACAATGAGCAGTTCTTC. This translates into CASKLGGSFTYNEQFF.

The chain carries TRBV7-2 and TRBJ2-5; 12 nucleotides align to TRBD2. The V gene end was trimmed by 0 bases and the J gene end by 7 bases; junction bases not matched to a gene: 3. This CDR3 is built from 15 residues. The germline gives CDR1 SGHTA, CDR2 FQGNSA. CDR3 sequence: CASSLAVGLAGTQYF. The CDR3 DNA is TGTGCCAGCAGCTTAGCGGTGGGACTAGCGGGGACCCAGTACTTC. Supplemented by reference TRBV7-2 and TRBJ2-5, the full variable domain reads GAGVSQSPSNKVTEKGKDVELRCDPISGHTALYWYRQSLGQGLEFLIYFQGNSAPDKSGLPSDRFSAERTGGSVSTLTIQRTQQEDSAVYLCASSLAVGLAGTQYFGPGTRLLVL.

The CDR3 region has the DNA TGTGCCAGCAGCTTCACAGACAGCTCCTACAATGAGCAGTTCTTC. It codes for CASSFTDSSYNEQFF. The chain carries TRBV5-5 and TRBJ2-1; maybe TRBD1 (5 bases). The CDR3 is made up of 15 amino acids. Trimming cost V 2 bases and J 0 bases, with 9 bases left between them. The germline V gene encodes CDR1 SGHKS and CDR2 YYEKEE (reference sequence).

This clone appeared once. The chain combines TRBV5-4 with TRBJ1-4; tentatively, D is TRBD1 (5 bases). This CDR3 is built from 15 residues. Germline CDR1 SGHNT, CDR2 YYREEE (reference sequence). Trimming took 4 bases from V and 7 from J, leaving 17 bases between them. The CDR3 DNA is TGTGCCAGCAGCAACCGGGACTCAGGGACTGAAAAACTGTTTTTT. As protein: CASSNRDSGTEKLFF. The entire variable domain, with the rest obtained from reference TRBV5-4 and TRBJ1-4, is as follows: ETGVTQSPTHLIKTRGQQVTLRCSSQSGHNTVSWYQQALGQGPQFIFQYYREEENGRGNFPPRFSGLQFPNYSSELNVNALELDDSALYLCASSNRDSGTEKLFFGSGTQLSVL.

The chain links TRBV6-5 to TRBJ2-7, with a tentative D call TRBD1 (6 bases). CDR1 and CDR2 from the germline V gene are MNHEY and SVGAGI. This CDR3 has 15 residues. With 3 bases removed from V and 0 bases from J, the gap between germline ends came to 12 bases. The DNA for the CDR3 is TGTGCCAGCAGTTATTCTGGGGACATCTCCTACGAGCAGTACTTC. This translates into CASSYSGDISYEQYF.

The rearrangement joins TRBV6-6 to TRBJ1-3; 10 bases match TRBD1. V shed 5 bases and J 1 base; nucleotides not matched to a gene: 11. CDR1 MNHNY and CDR2 SVGAGI come from the germline V gene (reference sequence). The CDR3 has 18 amino acids. As DNA, the CDR3 is TGTGCCAGCAGTCGACAGGGGGCCCAGACCCTTTCTGGAAACACCATATATTTT. Protein product: CASSRQGAQTLSGNTIYF.

The gene calls are TRBV6-5 and TRBJ2-7; D is unclear. This CDR3 spans 12 amino acids. The V gene lost 6 bases and the J gene lost 0 bases, with 6 bases spanning the gap. Germline V gene sequence: CDR1 MNHEY, CDR2 SVGAGI. CDR3 sequence: CASRDGSYEQYF. CDR3 sequence (DNA): TGTGCCAGCAGGGACGGCTCCTACGAGCAGTACTTC.

This chain links TRBV5-1 with TRBJ2-2; 7 positions agree with TRBD1. Unmatched junction bases numbered 11, after V lost 5 bases and J lost 4 bases. Germline V lookup: CDR1 SGHRS, CDR2 YFSETQ. This CDR3 is built from 16 residues. Here the CDR3 reads CASSFSPGTATGELFF. As DNA, the CDR3 is TGCGCCAGCAGTTTCTCCCCCGGGACAGCCACCGGGGAGCTGTTTTTT. Supplemented by reference TRBV5-1 and TRBJ2-2, the full variable domain reads KAGVTQTPRYLIKTRGQQVTLSCSPISGHRSVSWYQQTPGQGLQFLFEYFSETQRNKGNFPGRFSGRQFSNSRSEMNVSTLELGDSALYLCASSFSPGTATGELFFGEGSRLTVL.

V and J are TRBV4-1 and TRBJ1-3, with a possible D match to TRBD1 (5 bases). Trimming stripped 3 bases from V and 4 bases from J, with 19 bases between. Germline V gene lookup returns CDR1 MGHRA and CDR2 YSYEKL. This CDR3 is 17 amino acids long. The chain's CDR3 is CASSQTALRGSGNTIYF. The CDR3 DNA is TGCGCCAGCAGCCAGACGGCGTTAAGGGGCTCCGGAAACACCATATATTTT.

The chain has TRBV4-3 and TRBJ2-7; D is ambiguous. Germline-derived CDR1 and CDR2 are LGHNA and YSLEER. The CDR3 sequence is 15 residues long. V dropped 0 bases and J dropped 2 bases, with 11 bases sitting between them. The CDR3: CASSQERWETYEQYF. The CDR3 nucleotides read TGCGCCAGCAGCCAAGAAAGGTGGGAAACCTACGAGCAGTACTTC.

This chain uses TRBV3-1 (or the pseudogene TRBV3-2) with TRBJ2-3; 9 positions match TRBD2. Germline lookup yields CDR1 LGHDT and CDR2 YNNKEL (reference sequence). The J segment lost 4 bases and the V segment lost 0 bases, leaving 14 bases of the junction unmatched. The CDR3 is 19 residues long. CDR3 DNA sequence: TGTGCCAGCAGCCAAGATGATCCTAGGGGACTAGCTGTATCAGATACGCAGTATTTT. It codes for CASSQDDPRGLAVSDTQYF.

The rearrangement joins TRBV7-6 to TRBJ2-7; D is possibly TRBD1 or TRBD2 (5 bases each). CDR3 size: 16 residues. The V and J ends lost 1 base and 0 bases respectively, with 13 bases between them. CDR1 is SGHVS, CDR2 FNYEAQ, per germline. The CDR3 DNA is TGTGCCAGCAGCTTAGATGGGGGTATGCGCTCCTACGAGCAGTACTTC. Amino acid sequence: CASSLDGGMRSYEQYF.

The rearrangement joins TRBV5-1 to TRBJ2-7; perhaps D is TRBD1 or TRBD2 (5 bases each). This CDR3 has 14 residues. The germline CDR1 and CDR2 sequences are SGHRS and YFSETQ. Trimming removed 1 base from V and 5 bases from J, with 13 bases in between. CDR3 amino acids: CASSLFEGPHEQYF. CDR3 nucleotide sequence: TGCGCCAGCAGCTTGTTCGAGGGACCCCACGAGCAGTACTTC.

This chain uses TRBV14 with TRBJ1-2; tentatively, D is TRBD1 (5 bases). The CDR3 runs 15 residues. Trimming removed 1 base at V and 6 bases at J, with 15 bases between. Germline CDR1 is SGHDN and CDR2 is FVKESK. This chain's CDR3 is CASSQGARGANGYTF. The CDR3 nucleotides read TGTGCCAGCAGCCAAGGCGCTAGGGGAGCTAATGGCTACACCTTC.

This chain joins TRBV3-1 (or the pseudogene TRBV3-2) and TRBJ1-2; no reliable D call. V lost 6 bases and J 6 bases, leaving 14 bases between the germline ends. Per germline, CDR1 LGHDT and CDR2 YNNKEL (reference sequence). This CDR3 contains 13 residues. The CDR3 spells CASSYIDGDGYTF. In nucleotides, the CDR3 is TGTGCCAGCAGTTACATTGACGGAGATGGCTACACCTTC.

Written as DNA, the CDR3 is TGTGCCAGCTCACCACAAGGGGGGGCCTACGAGCAGTACTTC. Amino acid sequence: CASSPQGGAYEQYF. The chain recombines TRBV18 with TRBJ2-7; D perhaps matches TRBD2 (7 bases). The germline gives CDR1 KGHSH, CDR2 LQKENI. This CDR3 is 14 amino acids long. V lost 1 base to trimming and J lost 2 bases, with 9 bases between them.

This clone was seen only a few times. This chain joins TRBV7-8 and TRBJ2-3, with 9 bases that match TRBD2. The CDR3 sequence is 17 residues long. V dropped 5 bases and J dropped 6; count of bases not matched to a gene: 15. Germline V CDR1 and CDR2: SGHVS, FQNEAQ. The CDR3 region is CASSIRLAGPRVDTQYF. In nucleotides, the CDR3 is TGTGCCAGCAGCATCCGCCTAGCGGGGCCAAGGGTTGATACGCAGTATTTT.

Details on this clone: This CDR3 is also generated by other DNA sequences in the sample. This chain links TRBV10-2 with TRBJ1-1; D is unresolved. V was cut by 3 bases and J by 5 bases, with 4 bases left in between. The CDR3 totals 11 residues. Germline CDR1 and CDR2: WSHSY and SAAADI. The CDR3 bases are TGCGCCAGCAGTGAAAGAACTGAAGCTTTCTTT. It is translated as CASSERTEAFF.

The genes are TRBV3-1 (or the pseudogene TRBV3-2) and TRBJ2-2; D not certain. Germline V CDR1 and CDR2: LGHDT, YNNKEL (reference sequence). The CDR3 spans 13 residues. The V gene lost 1 base and the J gene lost 7 bases, with 7 bases spanning the gap. The CDR3 loop reads CASSQVTGGELFF. CDR3 DNA sequence: TGTGCCAGCAGCCAAGTAACGGGCGGGGAGCTGTTTTTT.

The chain combines TRBV5-1 with TRBJ2-5; 13 bases map to TRBD2. The germline CDR1 and CDR2 sequences are SGHRS and YFSETQ. This CDR3 has 17 amino acids. Germline trimming cut 4 bases from V and 2 bases from J; bases unmatched to any gene: 8. In nucleotides, the CDR3 is TGCGCCAGCAGCCCGGGACTAGCGGGACGACATCAAGAGACCCAGTACTTC. Protein sequence: CASSPGLAGRHQETQYF.